In its sample, the clone carrying this T cell receptor (beta chain) was seen a few times. The antigen remains unidentified. These data originate in a study of T cell repertoires in cytomegalovirus infection. Across the whole study: CMV epitopes, recently identified HLA-C-restricted and well-studied HLA-B-restricted, were used. Public TCR beta signatures were indicative of both CMV infection and a matching HLA type.

TCRdb fed the reads into MiXCR, producing one record per CDR3 protein. Of 40,000 to 55,000 distinct CDR3 sequences listed, 20% to 25% are singletons. The CDR3 has 16 amino acids. The V end lost 0 bases, the J end lost 2 bases, and 11 bases lay between the germline ends. Germline V lookup: CDR1 SGHDN, CDR2 FVKESK. This sequence originates from a human donor in good health (CMV status not recorded). Some clones in this sample may be carry-over from other donors' samples. The rearrangement links TRBV14 to TRBJ1-5; a weak D match, TRBD1 (5 bases). This specimen consisted of CD8+ T cells from cultured PBMCs, obtained from culture after CMV antigen stimulation. CDR3 coding DNA: TGTGCCAGCAGCCAAGATCAACAGGCAGGCAATCAGCCCCAGCATTTT. Residues: CASSQDQQAGNQPQHF.